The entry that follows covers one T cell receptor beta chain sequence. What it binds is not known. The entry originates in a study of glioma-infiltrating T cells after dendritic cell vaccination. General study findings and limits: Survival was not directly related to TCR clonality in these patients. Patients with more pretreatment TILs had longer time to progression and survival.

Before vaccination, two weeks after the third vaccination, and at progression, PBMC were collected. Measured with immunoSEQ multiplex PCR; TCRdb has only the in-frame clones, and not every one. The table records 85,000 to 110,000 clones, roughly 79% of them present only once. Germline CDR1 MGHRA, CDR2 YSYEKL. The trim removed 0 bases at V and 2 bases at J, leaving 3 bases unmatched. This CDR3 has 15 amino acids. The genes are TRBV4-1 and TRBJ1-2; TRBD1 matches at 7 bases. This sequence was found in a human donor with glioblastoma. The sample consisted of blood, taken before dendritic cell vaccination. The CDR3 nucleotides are TGCGCCAGCAGCCAAGAGGAGGGGGCCAACTATGGCTACACCTTC. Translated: CASSQEEGANYGYTF.